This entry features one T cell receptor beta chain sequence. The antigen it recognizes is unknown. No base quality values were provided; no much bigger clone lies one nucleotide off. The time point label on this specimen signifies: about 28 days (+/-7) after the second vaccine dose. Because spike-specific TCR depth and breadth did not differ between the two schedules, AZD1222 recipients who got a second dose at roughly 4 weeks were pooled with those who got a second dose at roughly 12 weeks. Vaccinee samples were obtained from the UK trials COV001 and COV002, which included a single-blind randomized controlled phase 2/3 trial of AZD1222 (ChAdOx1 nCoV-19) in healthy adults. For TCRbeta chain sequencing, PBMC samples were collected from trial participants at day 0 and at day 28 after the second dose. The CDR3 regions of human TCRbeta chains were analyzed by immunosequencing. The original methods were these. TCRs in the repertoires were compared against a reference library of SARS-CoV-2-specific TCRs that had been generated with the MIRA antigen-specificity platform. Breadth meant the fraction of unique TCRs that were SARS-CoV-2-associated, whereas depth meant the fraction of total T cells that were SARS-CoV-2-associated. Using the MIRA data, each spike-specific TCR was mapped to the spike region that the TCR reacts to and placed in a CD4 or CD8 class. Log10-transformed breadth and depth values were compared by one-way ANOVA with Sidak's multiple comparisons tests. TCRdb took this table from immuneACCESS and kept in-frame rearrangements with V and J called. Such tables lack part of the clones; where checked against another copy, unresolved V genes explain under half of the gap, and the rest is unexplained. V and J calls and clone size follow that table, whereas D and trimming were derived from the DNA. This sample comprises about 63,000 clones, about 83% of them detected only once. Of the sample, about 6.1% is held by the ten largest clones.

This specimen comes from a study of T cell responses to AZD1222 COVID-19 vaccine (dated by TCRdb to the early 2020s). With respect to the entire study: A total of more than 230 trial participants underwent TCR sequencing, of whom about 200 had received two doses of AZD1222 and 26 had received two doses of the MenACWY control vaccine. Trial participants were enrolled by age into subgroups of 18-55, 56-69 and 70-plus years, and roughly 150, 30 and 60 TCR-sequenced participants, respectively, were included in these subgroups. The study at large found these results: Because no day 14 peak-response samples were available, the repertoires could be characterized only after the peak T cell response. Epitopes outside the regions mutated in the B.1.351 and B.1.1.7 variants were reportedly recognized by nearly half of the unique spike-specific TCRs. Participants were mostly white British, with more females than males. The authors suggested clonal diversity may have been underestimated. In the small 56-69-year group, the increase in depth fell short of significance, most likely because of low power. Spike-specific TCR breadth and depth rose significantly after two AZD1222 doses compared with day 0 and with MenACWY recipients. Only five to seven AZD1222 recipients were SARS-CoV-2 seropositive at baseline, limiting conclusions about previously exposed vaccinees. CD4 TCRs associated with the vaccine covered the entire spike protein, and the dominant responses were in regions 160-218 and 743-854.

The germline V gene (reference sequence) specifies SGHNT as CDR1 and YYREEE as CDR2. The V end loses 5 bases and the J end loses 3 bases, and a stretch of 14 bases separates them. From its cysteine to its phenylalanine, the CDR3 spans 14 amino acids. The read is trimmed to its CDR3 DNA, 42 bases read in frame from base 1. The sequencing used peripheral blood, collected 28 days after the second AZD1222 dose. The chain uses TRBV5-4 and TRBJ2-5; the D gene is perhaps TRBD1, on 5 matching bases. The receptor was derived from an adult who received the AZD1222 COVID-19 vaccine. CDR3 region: CASSSWGREETQYF. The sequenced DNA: TGTGCCAGCAGTTCATGGGGCAGAGAAGAGACCCAGTACTTC.